This T cell receptor beta chain was sequenced during a study of lymphopenia after photon versus proton radiotherapy. Study findings and constraints: Better survival with proton therapy was suggested as possible, not demonstrated.

Germline trimming cut 7 bases from V and 0 bases from J; bases unmatched to any gene: 9. The CDR3 spans 15 residues. Germline V gene sequence: CDR1 SGHRS, CDR2 YFSETQ. In the case of this clone: Antigen unknown.

The assay was immunoSEQ multiplex PCR, and TCRdb's table has in-frame clones only and misses some. The sample lists around 16,000 clones; about 88% were seen once. This sequence was found in a woman in her sixties or seventies with cholangiocarcinoma. Some clones in this sample may be carry-over from other donors' samples. The chain recombines TRBV5-1 with TRBJ2-7; 8 positions agree with TRBD2. The sample here was peripheral blood, taken from a patient treated with proton-based radiotherapy. The CDR3 region is CASRPLAASSYEQYF. Written as DNA, the CDR3 is TGCGCCAGCCGCCCACTAGCGGCAAGCTCCTACGAGCAGTACTTC.